The present T cell receptor beta chain was sequenced within a study of T cells after yellow fever vaccination. Using its own MiXCR run on the 5' RACE reads, TCRdb lists one record per CDR3 protein. Among some 100,000 distinct CDR3 sequences, roughly 7.2% were seen once, and the ten largest hold approximately 2.7%. On this clonotype itself: Its specificity is unknown.

The CDR3 is 15 residues long. V was shortened by 6 bases and J by 0 bases, with 9 bases between the two germline ends. The V gene's germline CDR1 is MNHEY and CDR2 SVGAGI. General observations from the study: Abundant contaminating clonotypes from the bulk population could appear in FACS-sorted repertoires. Overall, a small share of clonotypes was seen in both CD4 and CD8 compartments.

Sample: CD4+ T cells sorted from PBMCs, taken around 45 days after the first yellow fever vaccination. The V call is TRBV6-5, the J call TRBJ2-6, with D possibly matching TRBD1 (5 bases). This TCR derives from a man aged 18 to 29 who received the YFV17D yellow fever vaccine. The CDR3 coding sequence is TGTGCCAGCAGATACGACAGCTCTGGGGCCAACGTCCTGACTTTC. This encodes CASRYDSSGANVLTF.